One sample yielded the 20 T cell receptor beta chains listed below, sequenced in a study of spatial heterogeneity in lung cancer. Study-level findings and limits: For expanded intratumoral alpha and beta TCRs, counts tracked tumor mutation counts.

Each CDR3 protein is one row after TCRdb ran MiXCR on the 5' RACE reads. The table has some 3,000 distinct CDR3 sequences, approximately 49% seen once. Time point reported: sample taken at primary tumor resection. Antigens of these TCRs are unknown. The sequencing used lung tumor tissue, collected at surgery. The receptors originated from a male donor with early-stage non-small cell lung cancer.

V usage is TRBV7-2 and J usage is TRBJ2-2; TRBD2 matches at 7 bases. Germline values: CDR1 SGHTA, CDR2 FQGNSA. The J segment lost 7 bases and the V segment lost 8 bases, leaving 13 bases of the junction unmatched. CDR3 length: 15 residues. CDR3 nucleotides: TGTGCCAGCCTCCCCCGACTAGCCGCATACGGGGAGCTGTTTTTT. Translated: CASLPRLAAYGELFF.

The chain joins TRBV7-9 to TRBJ1-2; D is perhaps TRBD1 (5 bases). This CDR3 contains 15 residues. V was trimmed by 0 bases and J by 9 bases, leaving 17 bases between them. In germline, CDR1 is SEHNR, CDR2 FQNEAQ (reference sequence). CDR3 protein: CASSLAPLRGMSYTF. In DNA, the CDR3 is TGTGCCAGCAGCTTAGCCCCCTTGAGGGGAATGAGCTACACCTTC.

The J gene is TRBJ2-1, the V gene TRBV12-3 or TRBV12-4; D possibly corresponds to TRBD1 (6 bases). V was cut by 8 bases and J by 3 bases, with 20 bases left in between. This CDR3 contains 16 residues. The DNA of the CDR3 is TGTGCCAGCTTCGGGGCTTTGGGGGCAGACTACAATGAGCAGTTCTTC. The encoded protein is CASFGALGADYNEQFF.

V usage is TRBV10-3 and J usage is TRBJ2-7; 9 bases align to TRBD1. V lost 10 bases and J lost 6; bases outside the gene matches: 10. The CDR3 runs to 13 residues. Germline V lookup: CDR1 ENHRY, CDR2 SYGVKD. CDR3 coding DNA: TGTGCCACCTCGGGACAGGGTAAATCCGAGCAGTACTTC. Its translation: CATSGQGKSEQYF.

V is TRBV24-1 and J is TRBJ2-4; 7 positions agree with TRBD1. The CDR3 extends over 14 amino acids. J was trimmed by 5 bases and V by 6 bases; bases with no gene match: 6. The germline V gene has CDR1 KGHDR and CDR2 SFDVKD. The CDR3 DNA is TGTGCCACCAGTCCCCGGGACAGCCAAAACATTCAGTACTTC. Amino acids: CATSPRDSQNIQYF.

The chain couples TRBV19 to TRBJ2-5; a weak D match, TRBD1 (8 bases). This CDR3 region has 17 residues. The V end lost 0 bases, the J end lost 4 bases, and 18 bases lay between the germline ends. Germline loops: CDR1 LNHDA, CDR2 SQIVND (reference sequence). CDR3 DNA sequence: TGTGCCAGTAGTATAGACTTCCAGGGGGCGGGAGTAGAGACCCAGTACTTC. It specifies CASSIDFQGAGVETQYF. Supplemented by reference TRBV19 and TRBJ2-5, the full variable domain reads DGGITQSPKYLFRKEGQNVTLSCEQNLNHDAMYWYRQDPGQGLRLIYYSQIVNDFQKGDIAEGYSVSREKKESFPLTVTSAQKNPTAFYLCASSIDFQGAGVETQYFGPGTRLLVL.

This clonotype occurred once. The genes are TRBV7-2 and TRBJ2-7; possible D gene TRBD2, 5 bases. Trimming stripped 1 base from V and 3 bases from J, with 7 bases between. CDR1 and CDR2 from the germline V gene are SGHTA and FQGNSA. The CDR3 is 13 amino acids. The CDR3 bases are TGTGCCAGCAGCTTAGAGAGGGTCTACGAGCAGTACTTC. As protein: CASSLERVYEQYF.

The chain employs TRBV20-1 and TRBJ2-1; 7 bases are a match to TRBD2. The junction had 3 bases not matched to a gene; V was cut back by 2 bases and J by 8 bases. This CDR3 is built from 12 residues. Germline loops: CDR1 DFQATT, CDR2 SNEGSKA (reference sequence). CDR3 region: CSARPTSDEQFF. CDR3 coding DNA: TGCAGTGCTAGACCTACTAGCGATGAGCAGTTCTTC.

The chain joins TRBV5-1 to TRBJ2-3; 14 bases match TRBD2. V gave up 0 bases and J gave up 6 bases; unmatched junction bases: 12. Germline V gives CDR1 SGHRS, CDR2 YFSETQ. This CDR3 is 19 amino acids long. CDR3 DNA: TGCGCCAGCAGCTTGGCCGGGACTAGCGGGGGACCCGCGTTCGATACGCAGTATTTT. Translation: CASSLAGTSGGPAFDTQYF.

This clonotype appeared a few times. CDR3 region: CASSSSSGANEQFF. The CDR3 nucleotides are TGTGCCAGCAGCTCCTCTAGCGGGGCTAATGAGCAGTTCTTC. The chain joins TRBV7-6 to TRBJ2-1, with 9 bases identical to TRBD2. V lost 4 bases, J lost 7 bases, and 5 bases stayed unmatched. There are 14 residues in the CDR3. Germline CDR1 SGHVS, CDR2 FNYEAQ. The whole variable domain, filled in from reference TRBV7-6 and TRBJ2-1, reads GAGVSQSPRYKVTKRGQDVALRCDPISGHVSLYWYRQALGQGPEFLTYFNYEAQQDKSGLPNDRFSAERPEGSISTLTIQRTEQRDSAMYRCASSSSSGANEQFFGPGTRLTVL.

This chain joins TRBV11-2 and TRBJ2-2, with 8 bases identical to TRBD2. V shed 7 bases, J shed 4 bases, and the junction held 11 bases outside the gene matches. The germline gives CDR1 SGHAT, CDR2 FQNNGV. The CDR3 has 16 residues. The CDR3 nucleotides are TGTGCCAGCACCTTGAGGGTAGCGGGGAGCACCGGGGAGCTGTTTTTT. Translating it yields CASTLRVAGSTGELFF.

This clonotype was counted between two and nine times. The chain is built from TRBV27 and TRBJ2-7; no clear D gene. The CDR3 is 15 residues long. Trimming removed 5 bases at V and 3 bases at J, with 17 bases between. CDR1 is MNHEY and CDR2 is SMNVEV in the germline V gene (reference sequence). This CDR3 is CASSGFRASDYEQYF. For the CDR3, the DNA is TGTGCCAGCAGTGGCTTCCGGGCCAGTGACTACGAGCAGTACTTC.

This clonotype is medium-sized within its sample. The rearrangement links TRBV3-1 to TRBJ2-1, with 10 positions matching TRBD2. Trimming removed 0 bases from V and 4 bases from J; junction bases left unmatched: 9. This CDR3 has 18 amino acids. Per the germline V gene, CDR1 is LGHDT and CDR2 is YNNKEL (reference sequence). The CDR3 here is CASSQDRFSGGFYNEQFF. Written as DNA, the CDR3 is TGTGCCAGCAGCCAAGATCGATTTAGCGGGGGGTTTTACAATGAGCAGTTCTTC.

In its sample, this clonotype was seen once. This rearrangement joins TRBV7-9 to TRBJ2-7; TRBD1 matches 8 bases. V was pared by 4 bases and J by 0 bases, with 2 bases of the junction left unmatched. Germline V gene data show CDR1 as SEHNR and CDR2 as FQNEAQ (reference sequence). The CDR3 runs to 14 residues. For the CDR3, the DNA is TGTGCCAGCAGCTCCGGACAGGGCTCCTACGAGCAGTACTTC. This gives the protein CASSSGQGSYEQYF.

In its sample, this clonotype is large. The genes are TRBV20-1 and TRBJ1-5, with unresolved D. The CDR3 runs 13 residues. CDR1 is DFQATT and CDR2 is SNEGSKA in the germline V gene (reference sequence). V lost 3 bases and J lost 5, with 11 bases in between. CDR3 sequence (DNA): TGCAGTGCTAGCCCTTTGGGGTATCAGCCCCAGCATTTT. Its protein product is CSASPLGYQPQHF.

The chain combines TRBV6-4 with TRBJ2-3; 7 nucleotides line up with TRBD1. In germline, CDR1 is MRHNA, CDR2 SNTAGT. The CDR3 extends over 15 amino acids. V lost 4 bases and J lost 4; bases outside the gene matches: 8. CDR3: CASSGTDRASDTQYF. In DNA, the CDR3 is TGTGCCAGCAGTGGAACCGACAGGGCTTCAGATACGCAGTATTTT.

This clonotype was seen a few times. This chain uses TRBV6-2 or TRBV6-3 with TRBJ2-2; either TRBD1 or TRBD2 may supply D (5 bases each). From germline, CDR1 is MNHEY and CDR2 SVGEGT. This CDR3 has 16 residues. V lost 7 bases and J 3 bases, leaving 18 bases between the germline ends. Written as DNA, the CDR3 is TGTGCCAGCACTAAGGGACCCCCTAGGGACACCGGGGAGCTGTTTTTT. Translating gives CASTKGPPRDTGELFF.

The V gene is TRBV5-5, the J gene TRBJ2-7, with D unresolved. With 2 bases removed from V and 3 bases from J, the gap between germline ends came to 15 bases. CDR1 and CDR2 from the germline V gene are SGHKS and YYEKEE (reference sequence). The CDR3 is 15 amino acids. The CDR3 sequence is CASSFGWNLDYEQYF. In nucleotides, the CDR3 is TGTGCCAGCAGCTTCGGTTGGAACCTAGACTACGAGCAGTACTTC. The full variable domain, completed using reference TRBV5-5 and TRBJ2-7, is DAGVTQSPTHLIKTRGQQVTLRCSPISGHKSVSWYQQVLGQGPQFIFQYYEKEERGRGNFPDRFSARQFPNYSSELNVNALLLGDSALYLCASSFGWNLDYEQYFGPGTRLTVT.

This rearrangement joins TRBV5-1 to TRBJ2-7; D is unresolved. Germline CDR1 SGHRS, CDR2 YFSETQ. V lost 0 bases, J lost 1 base, and 8 bases lay in between. This CDR3 region has 14 residues. CDR3 in DNA: TGCGCCAGCAGCTTGGTGGCCGGGTCCTACGAGCAGTACTTC. This translates into CASSLVAGSYEQYF.

The V and J genes are TRBV5-6 and TRBJ2-7; 8 bases match TRBD1. The CDR3 loop spans 14 amino acids. The germline V gene encodes CDR1 SGHDT and CDR2 YYEEEE. V was pared by 0 bases and J by 4 bases, with 3 bases of the junction left unmatched. The CDR3: CASSLGQGPYEQYF. The CDR3 DNA follows: TGTGCCAGCAGCTTGGGACAGGGGCCTTACGAGCAGTACTTC.